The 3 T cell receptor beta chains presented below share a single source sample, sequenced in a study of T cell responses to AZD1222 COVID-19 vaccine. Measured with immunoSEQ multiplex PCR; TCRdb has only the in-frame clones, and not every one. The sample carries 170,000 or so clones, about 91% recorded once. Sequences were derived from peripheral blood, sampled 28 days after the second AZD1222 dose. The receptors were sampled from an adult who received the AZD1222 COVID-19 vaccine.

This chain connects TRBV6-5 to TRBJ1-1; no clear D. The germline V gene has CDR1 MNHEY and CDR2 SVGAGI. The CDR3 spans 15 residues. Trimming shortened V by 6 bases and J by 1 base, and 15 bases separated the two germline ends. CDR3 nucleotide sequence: TGTGCCAGCAGGAAGCCCGGACGGGCGAACACTGAAGCTTTCTTT. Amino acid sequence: CASRKPGRANTEAFF.

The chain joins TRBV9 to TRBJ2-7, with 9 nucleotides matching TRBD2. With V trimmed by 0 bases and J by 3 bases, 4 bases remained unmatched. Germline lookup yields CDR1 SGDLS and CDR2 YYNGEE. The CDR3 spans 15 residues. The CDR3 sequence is CASSVDSGGHYEQYF. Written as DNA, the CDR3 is TGTGCCAGCAGCGTAGATAGCGGGGGACACTACGAGCAGTACTTC.

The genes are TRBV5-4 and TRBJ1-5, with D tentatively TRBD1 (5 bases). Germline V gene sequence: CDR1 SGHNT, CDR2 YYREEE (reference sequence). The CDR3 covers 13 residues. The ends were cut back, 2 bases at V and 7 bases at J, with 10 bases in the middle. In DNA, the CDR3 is TGTGCCAGCAGCTTAGACAGAGAACAGCCCCAGCATTTT. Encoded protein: CASSLDREQPQHF.